Sequencing of this TCR beta chain was carried out in a study of response to subunit inactivated influenza vaccine (dated by TCRdb to 2016 to 2018). General notes on the study: To follow how T cells responded to a trivalent subunit inactivated influenza vaccine, the researchers relied on deep quantitative profiling of the T cell receptor repertoire. Here is what the overall study found, with its caveats: The authors suggested that each seasonal influenza vaccination may recruit only a limited number of new T cells.

Receptor amplification or capture employed RT-PCR. Sequencing took place on an Illumina HiSeq 2500. The public sequencing data were trimmed at Q25 with fastp and processed into clonotypes with MiXCR by TCRdb, which kept only in-frame beta chains. Rows are combined by CDR3 protein, so each entry shows the most common genes and DNA. The sample table shows more than 200,000 distinct CDR3 sequences, and 9% to 15% are seen once. Clones ranked in the top ten supply 7.8% of the sample. Cut back by 4 bases and 2 bases, the V and J ends lie 24 bases apart. Counted from cysteine to phenylalanine, this CDR3 has 19 amino acids. Only the CDR3 region is kept as DNA, spanning 57 bases read in frame from base 1. Sequences SGHRS (CDR1) and YFSETQ (CDR2) are obtained from the germline V gene. This clonotype was counted many times. No antigen is known for it. No per-base quality is available; no much larger clone lies one base away.

Here the sequenced sample was non-naive T cells sorted from PBMCs, taken 14 to 15 days before vaccination. The sample's cell subset or site label is to be understood as: memory T cell fraction. The rearranged segments are TRBV5-1 and TRBJ2-2, and perhaps TRBD2 as D gene, on 5 matching bases. The source of this sequence is a middle-aged man who received an inactivated influenza vaccine. Donor details come from another sample of the same person, matched by shared clones. The DNA reads TGCGCCAGCAGCCCTTTTGGTTCCGGACTGGACTCTAACACCGGGGAGCTGTTTTTT. Its protein reads: CASSPFGSGLDSNTGELFF.